Listed here are 18 T cell receptor beta chains from one sample, sequenced in a study of shared clonotypes between healthy human individuals. Profiling relied on immunoSEQ multiplex PCR, and the TCRdb table lists in-frame clones only, not all of them. Here the sample spans a few million clones, just over 90% being singletons. Material for sequencing was naive CD4+ T cells sorted from blood. Subset here: CD45RA+ positively selected. The receptors were gathered from a man aged 18 to 35 in good health.

This clone came up once. This chain uses TRBV2 with TRBJ2-5; D remains unclear. This CDR3 region has 11 residues. Germline CDR1 is SNHLY and CDR2 is FYNNEI. Trimming cost V 7 bases and J 4 bases, with 7 bases left between them. The DNA for the CDR3 is TGTGCCAGCAAAAGAGGAGAGACCCAGTACTTC. Protein product: CASKRGETQYF.

Note on this clone: Additional DNA sequences in this sample encode the identical CDR3. The chain combines TRBV9 with TRBJ2-3, with D tentatively TRBD2 (5 bases). Germline CDR1 is SGDLS and CDR2 is YYNGEE. The CDR3 loop spans 13 amino acids. The ends were cut back, 0 bases at V and 6 bases at J, with 8 bases in the middle. The CDR3, as DNA: TGTGCCAGCAGCGTAGGCGGGTACGATACGCAGTATTTT. Its translation is CASSVGGYDTQYF.

The rearrangement links TRBV6-5 to TRBJ1-5, with a possible D match to TRBD1 (6 bases). Germline lookup yields CDR1 MNHEY and CDR2 SVGAGI. The CDR3 sequence is 14 residues long. V dropped 5 bases and J dropped 0 bases, with 8 bases sitting between them. The CDR3 DNA follows: TGTGCCAGCAGTGGACAGTATAGCAATCAGCCCCAGCATTTT. This translates into CASSGQYSNQPQHF.

The gene calls are TRBV30 and TRBJ1-2; D is possibly TRBD1 (5 bases). Trimming took off 2 bases at V and 7 bases at J, with 17 bases between the two ends. The CDR3 spans 14 residues. Germline lookup yields CDR1 GTSNPN and CDR2 SVGIG (reference sequence). CDR3 coding DNA: TGTGCCTGGAGTACTCCAGGGTTGGCGGGTGGCTACACCTTC. Protein: CAWSTPGLAGGYTF.

In DNA form, the CDR3 reads TGTGCCAGCGAGCATAGCGGGAGACGGTACGAGCAGTACTTC. Translating it yields CASEHSGRRYEQYF. The chain employs TRBV28 and TRBJ2-7; TRBD2 matches at 9 bases. J was trimmed by 4 bases and V by 8 bases; bases with no gene match: 9. This CDR3 comprises 14 residues. Per the germline V gene, CDR1 is MDHEN and CDR2 is SYDVKM.

The CDR3 loop is CASRGGSYNEQFF. The CDR3, as DNA: TGTGCCAGCAGGGGGGGATCCTACAATGAGCAGTTCTTC. V gene TRBV6-1 combines with J gene TRBJ2-1; D possibly corresponds to TRBD2 (6 bases). Per the germline V gene, CDR1 is MNHNS and CDR2 is SASEGT. The CDR3 runs to 13 residues. The V end was cut by 6 bases, the J end by 1 base, with 7 bases between.

The V call is TRBV10-3, the J call TRBJ2-5, with a weak D call TRBD1 (5 bases). Germline V lookup: CDR1 ENHRY, CDR2 SYGVKD. V was pared by 10 bases and J by 5 bases, with 11 bases between. The CDR3 is 11 amino acids. CDR3 sequence (DNA): TGTGCCAGGGGCGCCGGGGAGACCCAGTACTTC. Translated: CARGAGETQYF.

V is TRBV15 and J is TRBJ2-2; TRBD1 aligns across 9 bases. This CDR3 has 17 residues. Germline lookup yields CDR1 LNHNV and CDR2 YYDKDF (reference sequence). V gave up 3 bases and J gave up 6 bases; unmatched junction bases: 11. The CDR3 sequence is CATSRGQGGFGAGELFF. CDR3 DNA: TGTGCCACCAGCAGGGGACAGGGAGGATTTGGGGCCGGGGAGCTGTTTTTT.

The V gene is TRBV7-6, the J gene TRBJ2-1; D is unresolved. Trimming stripped 2 bases from V and 4 bases from J, with 9 bases between. Germline V gene lookup returns CDR1 SGHVS and CDR2 FNYEAQ. This CDR3 contains 14 residues. The CDR3 bases are TGTGCCAGCAGCTTAAGGGAAGGGTACAATGAGCAGTTCTTC. Amino acid sequence: CASSLREGYNEQFF. Looking up the rest from reference TRBV7-6 and TRBJ2-1 gives the full variable domain: GAGVSQSPRYKVTKRGQDVALRCDPISGHVSLYWYRQALGQGPEFLTYFNYEAQQDKSGLPNDRFSAERPEGSISTLTIQRTEQRDSAMYRCASSLREGYNEQFFGPGTRLTVL.

The V gene is TRBV29-1, the J gene TRBJ2-1; D is undetermined. CDR1 and CDR2 from the germline V gene are SQVTM and ANQGSEA. The CDR3 runs 15 residues. Trimming left V 5 bases short and J 8 bases short, with 22 bases between. DNA of the CDR3: TGCAGCGTTCACAAACTTAGGTGGGTAGACGATGAGCAGTTCTTC. It encodes CSVHKLRWVDDEQFF.

V gene TRBV28 combines with J gene TRBJ1-2, with D uncertain. Germline V gene data show CDR1 as MDHEN and CDR2 as SYDVKM. The ends were cut back, 7 bases at V and 4 bases at J, with 10 bases in the middle. The CDR3 has 12 residues. CDR3 coding DNA: TGTGCCAGCACCCCAGATCCCTATGGCTACACCTTC. Translated: CASTPDPYGYTF.

The chain couples TRBV7-2 to TRBJ1-2; D is undetermined. V shed 5 bases and J shed 2 bases, with 12 bases lying between them. There are 14 residues in the CDR3. Germline CDR1 is SGHTA and CDR2 is FQGNSA. In DNA, the CDR3 is TGTGCCAGCAGCGCTATTACATGGAACTATGGCTACACCTTC. Translated, it gives CASSAITWNYGYTF.

This chain uses TRBV18 with TRBJ1-1; D ambiguous. Germline loops: CDR1 KGHSH, CDR2 LQKENI. V gave up 3 bases and J gave up 3 bases, with 5 bases separating them. The CDR3 is 12 residues long. CDR3 sequence reads: CASSPKDTEAFF. DNA of the CDR3: TGTGCCAGCTCACCTAAGGACACTGAAGCTTTCTTT.

Remarks on this clone: One junction end does not reproduce the germline sequence, and a read error may be involved. The V call is TRBV5-5, the J call TRBJ2-7; 9 nucleotides line up with TRBD1. This CDR3 region has 12 residues. Germline V gene data show CDR1 as SGHKS and CDR2 as YYEKEE (reference sequence). CDR3 amino acids: CASTPGQGKPIF. CDR3 DNA: TGTGCCAGCACTCCGGGACAGGGAAAGCCAATCTTC.

The V gene is TRBV19, the J gene TRBJ2-7, with 11 positions matching TRBD1. The V gene's germline CDR1 is LNHDA and CDR2 SQIVND (reference sequence). The CDR3 is 15 amino acids. Germline trimming cut 8 bases from V and 3 bases from J; bases unmatched to any gene: 9. CDR3 amino acids: CASALTGTGGYEQYF. CDR3 DNA: TGTGCCAGTGCCCTTACCGGGACAGGGGGCTACGAGCAGTACTTC.

The rearrangement links TRBV7-9 to TRBJ2-1; no definite D call. The CDR3 covers 12 residues. CDR1 is SEHNR, CDR2 FQNEAQ, per germline (reference sequence). Trimming cost V 3 bases and J 7 bases, with 7 bases left between them. The chain's CDR3 is CASSFAVNEQFF. The CDR3 coding sequence is TGTGCCAGCAGCTTCGCGGTAAATGAGCAGTTCTTC.

The chain uses TRBV18 and TRBJ2-1; no clear D gene. The germline V gene encodes CDR1 KGHSH and CDR2 LQKENI. Between the trimmed V and J ends, which lost 6 bases and 4 bases, there was a span of 16 bases. The CDR3 has 15 amino acids. In DNA, the CDR3 is TGTGCCAGCTCGTCCATTGTGGCCGGTTACAATGAGCAGTTCTTC. It specifies CASSSIVAGYNEQFF.

This chain joins TRBV11-2 and TRBJ2-7; TRBD1 matches 9 bases. The V and J ends lost 5 bases and 0 bases, in that order; junction bases with no gene match: 5. The CDR3 totals 15 residues. Looked up from germline, CDR1 is SGHAT and CDR2 is FQNNGV. CDR3 sequence reads: CASSPQTGGSYEQYF. CDR3 coding DNA: TGTGCCAGCAGCCCTCAGACAGGGGGCTCCTACGAGCAGTACTTC.